The 9 T cell receptor beta chains given below trace back to one sample, sequenced in a study of blood T cell repertoires in COVID-19. Sequencing used immunoSEQ multiplex PCR; TCRdb keeps in-frame clones, though not all of them. The top ten clones hold over 7% of a sample with 200,000 or so clones, 89% of them seen once. Specimen: PBMCs or T cells enriched from blood (not recorded which). The source of these receptors is a woman between 18 and 29 years old who had recovered from COVID-19.

The V call is TRBV5-4, the J call TRBJ2-7; 10 bases agree with TRBD2. V trimming: 5 bases; J trimming: 6 bases; junction bases outside the gene matches: 14. CDR3 length equals 16 residues. CDR1 is SGHNT, CDR2 YYREEE, per germline (reference sequence). The CDR3 here is CASSLMGAGGSGEQYF. The CDR3 DNA follows: TGTGCCAGCAGTCTGATGGGAGCGGGGGGGTCCGGCGAGCAGTACTTC.

The chain carries TRBV7-9 and TRBJ1-5, with D perhaps TRBD1 (6 bases). CDR1 is SEHNR and CDR2 is FQNEAQ in the germline V gene (reference sequence). The V and J ends lost 5 bases and 0 bases respectively, with 17 bases between them. This CDR3 region has 17 residues. CDR3 nucleotide sequence: TGTGCCAGCAGCCCGCAAGGGGGGGAGTATAGCAATCAGCCCCAGCATTTT. Translating it yields CASSPQGGEYSNQPQHF.

This chain connects TRBV6-5 to TRBJ1-4; D remains ambiguous. Trimming took off 6 bases at V and 13 bases at J, with 9 bases between the two ends. CDR3 length: 10 amino acids. Germline CDR1 MNHEY, CDR2 SVGAGI. CDR3 residues: CASREAGLFF. CDR3 DNA sequence: TGTGCCAGCAGGGAGGCCGGACTGTTTTTT.

This clone was picked up one time. This chain connects TRBV30 to TRBJ1-1; D may be TRBD1 (6 bases). V lost 4 bases, J lost 3 bases, and 12 bases lay in between. The germline V gene has CDR1 GTSNPN and CDR2 SVGIG (reference sequence). This CDR3 contains 13 residues. The CDR3 nucleotides are TGTGCCTGGATGCGGACAGTCTACACTGAAGCTTTCTTT. Encoded protein: CAWMRTVYTEAFF. Using reference TRBV30 and TRBJ1-1 for the parts outside the CDR3, the full variable domain is SQTIHQWPATLVQPVGSPLSLECTVEGTSNPNLYWYRQAAGRGLQLLFYSVGIGQISSEVPQNLSASRPQDRQFILSSKKLLLSDSGFYLCAWMRTVYTEAFFGQGTRLTVV.

The J gene is TRBJ2-1, the V gene TRBV2; D is unclear. Trimming shortened V by 6 bases and J by 14 bases, and 23 bases separated the two germline ends. Germline CDR1 SNHLY, CDR2 FYNNEI. There are 14 residues in the CDR3. For the CDR3, the DNA is TGTGCCAGCAGCGCTCCAAGATGGCCCGCGGCCAAGTTCTTC. Amino acid sequence: CASSAPRWPAAKFF.

This chain uses TRBV5-8 with TRBJ1-2, with 7 bases identical to TRBD1. Germline trimming cut 3 bases from V and 4 bases from J; bases unmatched to any gene: 6. The CDR3 loop spans 14 amino acids. The germline V gene encodes CDR1 SGHTS and CDR2 YDEGEE. The CDR3 loop reads CASSSRQGIYGYTF. As DNA, the CDR3 is TGTGCCAGCAGCTCCCGACAGGGCATCTATGGCTACACCTTC.

CDR3 in DNA: TGTGCCAGCAGCATCTCTGGGCCAATCTCTGGAAACACCATATATTTT. Its translation is CASSISGPISGNTIYF. This chain joins TRBV5-8 and TRBJ1-3, with D uncertain. V shed 4 bases and J shed 0 bases, with 14 bases lying between them. The CDR3 length is 16 residues. Germline lookup yields CDR1 SGHTS and CDR2 YDEGEE.

The rearrangement links TRBV5-8 to TRBJ1-4, with 7 nucleotides matching TRBD1. Germline CDR1 reads SGHTS; CDR2 reads YDEGEE. The trim removed 4 bases at V and 5 bases at J, leaving 5 bases unmatched. This CDR3 contains 14 residues. CDR3 coding DNA: TGTGCCAGCAGCCAGGGACAGCAAAATGAAAAACTGTTTTTT. Amino acids: CASSQGQQNEKLFF.

This clone turned up a few times. The chain uses TRBV2 and TRBJ1-1, with a weak D call TRBD1 (6 bases). Trimming removed 5 bases at V and 5 bases at J, with 15 bases between. The germline CDR1 and CDR2 sequences are SNHLY and FYNNEI. CDR3 length: 14 residues. The CDR3 region is CASSSTGSRTEAFF. The CDR3 nucleotides are TGTGCCAGCAGTTCTACAGGGAGTAGGACTGAAGCTTTCTTT.